Below, one T cell receptor (beta chain) is given with its context. The antigen remains unidentified. TRB cDNA was prepared as libraries by UMI-labeled 5' RACE. TCRdb reprocessed the 5' RACE reads; each CDR3 protein has one entry and no DNA is given. There are approximately 140,000 distinct CDR3 sequences in the sample, with 0.25% to 0.35% held by the top ten. Germline lookup yields CDR1 MNHEY and CDR2 SMNVEV (reference sequence). CDR3 length: 15 residues. This sample is part of a study of CXCR3-negative and CXCR3-positive naive CD8 T cells. Broader study findings: A higher hydrophobicity marked the TRB CDR3s of CXCR3-positive naive cells versus CXCR3-negative naive cells.

V and J are TRBV27 and TRBJ2-5; TCRdb selects TRBD1, and the lack of DNA leaves this call unchecked. The source of this sequence is a human donor in good health. Some clones in this sample may be carry-over from other donors' samples. Material: naive CXCR3+ CD8+ T cells from blood. Subset here: CD45RO-CCR7+CD27+CD95- naive CD8+ T cells expressing CXCR3 (TNR3+). This CDR3 is CASSPPNRGGETQYF.